These 32 T cell receptor beta chains originate from one sample sequenced in a study of human T cells and chemical hapten exposure. The time point here: patch test 1, 2 weeks after DPC sensitization. Treatment: therapeutic diphenylcyclopropenone sensitization with weekly scalp DPC. TCRdb re-called the RACE reads through MiXCR, storing one row per CDR3 protein. The sample gives 150,000 to 200,000 distinct CDR3 sequences, around 13% of which show up once; 1.7% is in the top ten. Sequenced here: whole blood, sampled in connection with sensitization to the hapten diphenylcyclopropenone (DPC). Receptors originate from a woman aged 25 to 45 with alopecia areata. Some clones in this sample may be carry-over from other donors' samples.

CDR3 region: CASSQGGTGRLSENIQYF. CDR3 DNA sequence: TGCGCCAGCAGCCAAGGCGGGACAGGCCGCCTATCAGAAAACATTCAGTACTTC. V gene TRBV4-1 combines with J gene TRBJ2-4, with 8 bases identical to TRBD1. Germline values: CDR1 MGHRA, CDR2 YSYEKL. The ends lost 1 base at V and 5 bases at J; junction bases unmatched: 13. CDR3 length: 18 residues.

This clonotype was counted between two and nine times. The chain recombines TRBV19 with TRBJ2-3; 10 bases line up with TRBD1. Germline values: CDR1 LNHDA, CDR2 SQIVND (reference sequence). With 4 bases clipped from V and 1 base from J, the junction kept 2 bases outside the gene matches. This CDR3 has 15 amino acids. DNA for the CDR3: TGTGCCAGTAGTAGGGGGACAGGGGGCACAGATACGCAGTATTTT. Translating gives CASSRGTGGTDTQYF. The full variable domain, with the rest looked up from reference TRBV19 and TRBJ2-3, is DGGITQSPKYLFRKEGQNVTLSCEQNLNHDAMYWYRQDPGQGLRLIYYSQIVNDFQKGDIAEGYSVSREKKESFPLTVTSAQKNPTAFYLCASSRGTGGTDTQYFGPGTRLTVL.

The V gene is TRBV6-5, the J gene TRBJ2-7; D uncertain. Trimming pared 11 bases from V and 6 bases from J, leaving 14 bases between. The CDR3 has 11 amino acids. The germline V gene encodes CDR1 MNHEY and CDR2 SVGAGI. CDR3 nucleotides: TGTGCCTCCTCCCAGGCACGCGAGCAGTACTTC. This gives the protein CASSQAREQYF.

This clonotype was recorded a few times. The V and J genes are TRBV9 and TRBJ1-1, with D possibly TRBD1 on 5 matching bases. Per germline, CDR1 SGDLS and CDR2 YYNGEE. The V end lost 0 bases, the J end lost 3 bases, and 12 bases lay between the germline ends. The CDR3 has 15 amino acids. CDR3 DNA sequence: TGTGCCAGCAGCGTAGATCTGGAGGGGCACACTGAAGCTTTCTTT. It is translated as CASSVDLEGHTEAFF. The full variable domain, its missing parts supplied by reference TRBV9 and TRBJ1-1, is DSGVTQTPKHLITATGQRVTLRCSPRSGDLSVYWYQQSLDQGLQFLIQYYNGEERAKGNILERFSAQQFPDLHSELNLSSLELGDSALYFCASSVDLEGHTEAFFGQGTRLTVV.

This chain joins TRBV6-2 or TRBV6-3 and TRBJ1-1, with a possible D match to TRBD1 (6 bases). Germline CDR1 is MNHEY and CDR2 is SVGEGT. With 2 bases removed from V and 11 bases from J, the gap between germline ends came to 18 bases. CDR3 length: 14 amino acids. CDR3 protein: CASSYHDRSVGAFF. The CDR3 nucleotides are TGTGCCAGCAGTTACCATGACAGGTCTGTGGGTGCTTTCTTT.

This clonotype was observed many times. The chain has TRBV11-2 and TRBJ2-7; the D gene is possibly TRBD2 (5 bases). The CDR3 has 16 amino acids. Germline CDR1 and CDR2: SGHAT and FQNNGV. The V and J ends lost 2 bases and 0 bases respectively, with 14 bases between them. CDR3 residues: CASSLTRLQSSYEQYF. The CDR3 DNA sequence: TGTGCCAGCAGCTTAACCCGACTACAAAGCTCCTACGAGCAGTACTTC.

This clonotype was picked up a small number of times. The chain uses TRBV12-3 or TRBV12-4 and TRBJ2-2, with D possibly TRBD2 on 6 matching bases. Deletions cut 4 bases from V and 7 bases from J, with 7 bases between. The CDR3 contains 12 residues. CDR3: CASSWGDGELFF. CDR3 nucleotides: TGTGCCAGCAGTTGGGGGGACGGGGAGCTGTTTTTT.

This clonotype was recorded at least ten times. The rearrangement joins TRBV29-1 to TRBJ1-1, with D possibly matching TRBD1 (5 bases). The germline V gene has CDR1 SQVTM and CDR2 ANQGSEA. The CDR3 spans 13 residues. Trimming took 3 bases from V and 4 from J, leaving 12 bases between them. CDR3 nucleotides: TGCAGCGTTGATGTGGGGGTGGGCACTGAAGCTTTCTTT. It yields the protein CSVDVGVGTEAFF.

In its sample, this clonotype was seen many times. V usage is TRBV28 and J usage is TRBJ1-2; a possible D gene is TRBD1 (5 bases). V lost 8 bases to trimming and J lost 8 bases, with 9 bases between them. Germline V lookup: CDR1 MDHEN, CDR2 SYDVKM. The CDR3 length is 10 residues. This CDR3 reads CASPPGGYTF. The CDR3 DNA reads TGTGCCAGCCCCCCAGGGGGCTACACCTTC.

This clonotype occurred a few times. This chain connects TRBV14 to TRBJ1-2, with D perhaps matching TRBD1 (6 bases). Trimming shortened V by 4 bases and J by 7 bases, and 16 bases separated the two germline ends. Germline V gives CDR1 SGHDN, CDR2 FVKESK. This CDR3 is 14 amino acids long. In DNA, the CDR3 is TGTGCCAGCAGCCCCAGACAGGAGAATGGTGGCTACACCTTC. Translating it yields CASSPRQENGGYTF.

This clonotype was counted between two and nine times. The gene calls are TRBV7-2 and TRBJ2-3; weak D call: TRBD2 (6 bases). CDR3 length: 15 residues. Germline CDR1 and CDR2: SGHTA and FQGNSA. Trimming left V 1 base short and J 0 bases short, with 8 bases between. DNA of the CDR3: TGTGCCAGCAGCTTAGACGGACTAAGCACAGATACGCAGTATTTT. Its protein is CASSLDGLSTDTQYF. The variable domain in full, completed from reference TRBV7-2 and TRBJ2-3, reads GAGVSQSPSNKVTEKGKDVELRCDPISGHTALYWYRQSLGQGLEFLIYFQGNSAPDKSGLPSDRFSAERTGGSVSTLTIQRTQQEDSAVYLCASSLDGLSTDTQYFGPGTRLTVL.

The chain carries TRBV12-3 or TRBV12-4 and TRBJ1-6; D remains ambiguous. V lost 4 bases to trimming and J lost 9 bases, with 4 bases between them. The CDR3 totals 11 residues. Here the CDR3 DNA reads TGTGCCAGCAGTTACGGTTCACCCCTCCACTTT. The encoded protein is CASSYGSPLHF.

This clonotype was detected only a few times. The chain couples TRBV28 to TRBJ2-7, with D unresolved. This CDR3 comprises 14 residues. Germline assignment: CDR1 MDHEN and CDR2 SYDVKM. Trimming pared 4 bases from V and 2 bases from J, leaving 12 bases between. The CDR3 coding sequence is TGTGCCAGCAGTTCCCACGGCACAACCTACGAGCAGTACTTC. It codes for CASSSHGTTYEQYF.

V is TRBV19 and J is TRBJ1-4, with a tentative D call TRBD1 (6 bases). Between the trimmed V and J ends, which lost 9 bases and 0 bases, there was a span of 14 bases. Germline loops: CDR1 LNHDA, CDR2 SQIVND (reference sequence). The CDR3 is 15 amino acids. For the CDR3, the DNA is TGTGCCAGCCGGGACATAGATGCAACTAATGAAAAACTGTTTTTT. It specifies CASRDIDATNEKLFF.

The chain employs TRBV4-3 and TRBJ2-2; D is uncertain. V lost 0 bases to trimming and J lost 9 bases, with 8 bases between them. The germline gives CDR1 LGHNA, CDR2 YSLEER. The CDR3 covers 13 residues. CDR3 sequence: CASSQDAERELFF. In nucleotides, the CDR3 is TGCGCCAGCAGCCAAGACGCGGAACGGGAGCTGTTTTTT.

With respect to this clonotype: Because the CDR3's place on the DNA is in doubt, the DNA is left out and the CDR3 is given as listed by TCRdb. V gene TRBV5-3 combines with J gene TRBJ2-1; TRBD1 was called by the table and not checked on the DNA. TRBV5-3 is given ORF status, its function remaining uncertain. The CDR3 spans 21 residues, counting both ends. The CDR3: CARAPVPEATLPAGGSNEQFF.

The V and J genes are TRBV12-3 or TRBV12-4 and TRBJ2-1, with 8 nucleotides matching TRBD2. V lost 7 bases, J lost 6 bases, and 14 bases stayed unmatched. The CDR3 extends over 16 amino acids. This CDR3 is CASNPRGGGQGNEQFF. CDR3 nucleotide sequence: TGTGCCAGCAACCCACGTGGCGGGGGGCAGGGCAATGAGCAGTTCTTC.

The gene calls are TRBV20-1 and TRBJ2-3, with a possible D match to TRBD2 (5 bases). The CDR3 sequence is 14 residues long. Germline-derived CDR1 and CDR2 are DFQATT and SNEGSKA (reference sequence). The V end was cut by 7 bases, the J end by 2 bases, with 16 bases between. For the CDR3, the DNA is TGCAGTGTACCTAGGGCTAGCACCACAGATACGCAGTATTTT. This codes for CSVPRASTTDTQYF.

The chain links TRBV16 to TRBJ1-1; unclear D gene. V dropped 4 bases and J dropped 1 base, with 13 bases sitting between them. The germline V gene encodes CDR1 KGHSY and CDR2 FQNENV. The CDR3 is 15 residues long. CDR3 sequence: CASSPSPQPNTEAFF. The DNA for the CDR3 is TGTGCCAGCAGCCCAAGCCCCCAGCCGAACACTGAAGCTTTCTTT.

The rearrangement uses TRBV24-1 and TRBJ2-2, with D tentatively TRBD1 or TRBD2 (5 bases each). Germline-derived CDR1 and CDR2 are KGHDR and SFDVKD. The ends were cut back, 0 bases at V and 2 bases at J, with 6 bases in the middle. The CDR3 length is 15 residues. The CDR3 spells CATSDLRDNTGELFF. The CDR3 nucleotides are TGTGCCACCAGTGATTTGCGGGACAACACCGGGGAGCTGTTTTTT.

V is TRBV7-2 and J is TRBJ2-2; D remains unclear. CDR1 is SGHTA and CDR2 is FQGNSA in the germline V gene. V lost 4 bases to trimming and J lost 5 bases, with 8 bases between them. CDR3 length: 13 residues. In DNA form, the CDR3 reads TGTGCCAGCAGCTCAACTCGAACCGGGGAGCTGTTTTTT. It yields the protein CASSSTRTGELFF.

The genes are TRBV3-1 and TRBJ1-1, with D possibly being TRBD1 (5 bases). CDR1 LGHDT and CDR2 YNNKEL come from the germline V gene (reference sequence). The CDR3 has 14 amino acids. V gave up 3 bases and J gave up 3 bases, with 11 bases separating them. CDR3 protein: CASSHLRGHTEAFF. The CDR3 DNA reads TGTGCCAGCAGCCATCTTAGGGGCCACACTGAAGCTTTCTTT.

The chain uses TRBV7-3 and TRBJ1-1, with a weak D call TRBD1 (6 bases). Germline values: CDR1 SGHTA, CDR2 FQGTGA. The CDR3 covers 16 residues. The V end was cut by 5 bases, the J end by 3 bases, with 19 bases between. In DNA form, the CDR3 reads TGTGCCAGCAGCCAATTACCCCACAGGGCGGACACTGAAGCTTTCTTT. Translation: CASSQLPHRADTEAFF.

This clonotype was seen more than once but under ten times. The V call is TRBV7-3, the J call TRBJ1-6, with D possibly TRBD1 on 6 matching bases. CDR1 is SGHTA and CDR2 is FQGTGA in the germline V gene. V was pared by 3 bases and J by 5 bases, with 8 bases between. The CDR3 contains 14 residues. DNA of the CDR3: TGTGCCAGCAGCTTTGGACAGCATAATTCACCCCTCCACTTT. Encoded protein: CASSFGQHNSPLHF. Together with reference TRBV7-3 and TRBJ1-6, the CDR3 gives the full variable domain: GAGVSQTPSNKVTEKGKYVELRCDPISGHTALYWYRQSLGQGPEFLIYFQGTGAADDSGLPNDRFFAVRPEGSVSTLKIQRTERGDSAVYLCASSFGQHNSPLHFGNGTRLTVT.

This clonotype has just one count. The rearrangement uses TRBV4-3 and TRBJ2-7; 9 positions agree with TRBD1. The J segment lost 2 bases and the V segment lost 4 bases, leaving 9 bases of the junction unmatched. The CDR3 loop spans 16 amino acids. Germline V gene data show CDR1 as LGHNA and CDR2 as YSLEER. The DNA of the CDR3 is TGCGCCAGCAGCCTTTACACAGGGGGCGACGCCTACGAGCAGTACTTC. Encoded protein: CASSLYTGGDAYEQYF.

This clonotype was counted ten times or more. V is TRBV7-9 and J is TRBJ1-3, with TRBD1 matching 7 bases. Losses at the gene ends were 3 bases for V and 3 bases for J; bases not matched to a gene: 2. Per germline, CDR1 SEHNR and CDR2 FQNEAQ (reference sequence). CDR3 length equals 14 residues. The CDR3 region is CASSLGQRGNTIYF. CDR3 coding DNA: TGTGCCAGCAGCTTGGGACAGCGTGGAAACACCATATATTTT.

This clonotype was detected only a few times. The V call is TRBV5-6, the J call TRBJ2-3; D is undetermined. Trimming left V 6 bases short and J 2 bases short, with 10 bases between. The CDR3 totals 13 residues. Germline V gene lookup returns CDR1 SGHDT and CDR2 YYEEEE. The CDR3 spells CASTGRTTDTQYF. In nucleotides, the CDR3 is TGTGCCAGCACCGGACGCACCACAGATACGCAGTATTTT. Full variable domain (outside the CDR3, taken from reference TRBV5-6 and TRBJ2-3): DAGVTQSPTHLIKTRGQQVTLRCSPKSGHDTVSWYQQALGQGPQFIFQYYEEEERQRGNFPDRFSGHQFPNYSSELNVNALLLGDSALYLCASTGRTTDTQYFGPGTRLTVL.

This sequence joins TRBV20-1 and TRBJ2-7; D possibly uses TRBD1 or TRBD2 (5 bases each). The CDR3 is 13 residues long. Germline V gene data show CDR1 as DFQATT and CDR2 as SNEGSKA (reference sequence). The V end lost 3 bases, the J end lost 1 base, and 10 bases lay between the germline ends. The CDR3 DNA follows: TGCAGTGCTAGTCGAGGGGCGTCCTACGAGCAGTACTTC. This sequence encodes CSASRGASYEQYF.

The chain uses TRBV12-3 or TRBV12-4 and TRBJ1-4, with TRBD1 matching 10 bases. The ends lost 6 bases at V and 8 bases at J; junction bases unmatched: 6. CDR3 length: 14 residues. CDR3 amino acids: CASRRQGASEKLFF. CDR3 coding DNA: TGTGCCAGCAGAAGACAGGGGGCTTCCGAAAAACTGTTTTTT.

This clonotype was picked up a small number of times. V and J are TRBV30 and TRBJ2-2; D is ambiguous. The germline V and J ends were trimmed by 2 bases and 4 bases, with 8 bases remaining between them. Germline lookup yields CDR1 GTSNPN and CDR2 SVGIG (reference sequence). This CDR3 region has 13 residues. The CDR3 sequence is CAWSPQITGELFF. For the CDR3, the DNA is TGTGCCTGGAGTCCACAGATCACCGGGGAGCTGTTTTTT. Supplemented by reference TRBV30 and TRBJ2-2, the full variable domain reads SQTIHQWPATLVQPVGSPLSLECTVEGTSNPNLYWYRQAAGRGLQLLFYSVGIGQISSEVPQNLSASRPQDRQFILSSKKLLLSDSGFYLCAWSPQITGELFFGEGSRLTVL.

V usage is TRBV28 and J usage is TRBJ2-1; TRBD2 aligns across 7 bases. Germline values: CDR1 MDHEN, CDR2 SYDVKM. This CDR3 spans 16 amino acids. Trimming removed 6 bases from V and 6 bases from J; junction bases left unmatched: 14. Written as DNA, the CDR3 is TGTGCCAGCAGCGGTAGCGGGCGTCTATTGGGCAATGAGCAGTTCTTC. It is translated as CASSGSGRLLGNEQFF.

The V gene is TRBV6-4, the J gene TRBJ1-1, with D tentatively TRBD1 (6 bases). The CDR3 consists of 13 residues. Between the trimmed V and J ends, which lost 3 bases and 1 base, there was a span of 6 bases. In germline, CDR1 is MRHNA, CDR2 SNTAGT. Here the CDR3 DNA reads TGTGCCAGCAGTGAACAGGGGAACACTGAAGCTTTCTTT. This translates into CASSEQGNTEAFF.